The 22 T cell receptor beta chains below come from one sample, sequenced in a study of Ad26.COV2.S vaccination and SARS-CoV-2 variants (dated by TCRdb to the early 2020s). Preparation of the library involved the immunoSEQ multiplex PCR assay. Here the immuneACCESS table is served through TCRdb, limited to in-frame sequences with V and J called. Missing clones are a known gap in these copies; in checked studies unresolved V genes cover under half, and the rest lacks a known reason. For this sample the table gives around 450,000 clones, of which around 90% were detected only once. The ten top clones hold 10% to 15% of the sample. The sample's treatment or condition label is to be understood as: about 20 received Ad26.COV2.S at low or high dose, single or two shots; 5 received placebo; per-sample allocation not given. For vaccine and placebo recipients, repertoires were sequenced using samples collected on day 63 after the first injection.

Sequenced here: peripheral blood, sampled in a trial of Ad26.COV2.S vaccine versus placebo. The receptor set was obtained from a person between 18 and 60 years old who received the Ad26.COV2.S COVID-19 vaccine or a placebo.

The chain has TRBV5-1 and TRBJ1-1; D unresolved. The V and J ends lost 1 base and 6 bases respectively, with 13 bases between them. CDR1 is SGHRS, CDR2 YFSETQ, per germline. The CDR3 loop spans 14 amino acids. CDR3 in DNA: TGCGCCAGCAGCTTGATTTGGGAGGAGTCTGAAGCTTTCTTT. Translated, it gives CASSLIWEESEAFF.

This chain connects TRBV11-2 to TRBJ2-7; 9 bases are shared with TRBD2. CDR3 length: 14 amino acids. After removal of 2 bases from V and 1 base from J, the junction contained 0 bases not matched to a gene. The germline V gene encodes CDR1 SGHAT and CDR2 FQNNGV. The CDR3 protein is CASSLLAGSYEQYF. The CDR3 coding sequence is TGTGCCAGCAGCTTACTAGCGGGATCCTACGAGCAGTACTTC.

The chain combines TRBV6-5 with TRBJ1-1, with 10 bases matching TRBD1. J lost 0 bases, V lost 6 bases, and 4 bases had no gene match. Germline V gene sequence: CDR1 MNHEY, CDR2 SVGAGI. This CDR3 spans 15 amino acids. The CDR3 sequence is CASRRQGALNTEAFF. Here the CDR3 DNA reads TGTGCCAGCAGAAGACAGGGGGCTTTGAACACTGAAGCTTTCTTT.

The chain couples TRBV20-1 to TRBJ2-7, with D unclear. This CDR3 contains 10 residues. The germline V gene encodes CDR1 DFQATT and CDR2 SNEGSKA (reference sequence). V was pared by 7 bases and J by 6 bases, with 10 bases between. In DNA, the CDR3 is TGCAGTGGGGGTAGCAGCGAGCAGTACTTC. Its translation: CSGGSSEQYF.

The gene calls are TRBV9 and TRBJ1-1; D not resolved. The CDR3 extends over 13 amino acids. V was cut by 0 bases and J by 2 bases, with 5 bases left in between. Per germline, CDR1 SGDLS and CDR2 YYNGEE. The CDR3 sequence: CASSVASNTEAFF. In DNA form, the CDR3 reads TGTGCCAGCAGCGTAGCGAGTAACACTGAAGCTTTCTTT.

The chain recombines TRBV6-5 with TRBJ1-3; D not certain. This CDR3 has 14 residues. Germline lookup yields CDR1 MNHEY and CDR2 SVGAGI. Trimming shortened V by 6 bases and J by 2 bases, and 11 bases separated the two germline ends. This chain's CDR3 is CASSLTRAGNTIYF. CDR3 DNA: TGTGCCAGCAGCCTCACTAGGGCTGGAAACACCATATATTTT.

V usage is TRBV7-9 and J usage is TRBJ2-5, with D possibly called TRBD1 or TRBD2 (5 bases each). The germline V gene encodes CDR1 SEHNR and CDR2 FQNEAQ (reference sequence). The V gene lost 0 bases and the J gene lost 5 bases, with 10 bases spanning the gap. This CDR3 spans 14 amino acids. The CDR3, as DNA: TGTGCCAGCAGCTTAGCGGTGGGGGAGGAGACCCAGTACTTC. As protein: CASSLAVGEETQYF.

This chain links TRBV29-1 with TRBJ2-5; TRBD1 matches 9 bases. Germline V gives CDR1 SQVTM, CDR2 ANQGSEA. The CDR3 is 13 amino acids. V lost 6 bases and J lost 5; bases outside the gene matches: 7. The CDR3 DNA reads TGCAGCGTCGAACAGGGGGCCGGGGAGACCCAGTACTTC. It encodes CSVEQGAGETQYF.

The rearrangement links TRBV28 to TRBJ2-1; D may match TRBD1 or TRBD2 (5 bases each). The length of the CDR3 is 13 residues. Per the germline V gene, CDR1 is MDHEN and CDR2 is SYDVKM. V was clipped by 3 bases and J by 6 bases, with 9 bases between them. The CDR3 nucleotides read TGTGCCAGCAGTTTCGGGGCGAGCAATGAGCAGTTCTTC. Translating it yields CASSFGASNEQFF.

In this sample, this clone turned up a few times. The CDR3 protein is CAWIGGSSYNEQFF. CDR3 DNA sequence: TGTGCCTGGATAGGCGGGAGCTCCTACAATGAGCAGTTCTTC. The chain joins TRBV30 to TRBJ2-1; 7 bases map to TRBD2. V gave up 4 bases and J gave up 0 bases; unmatched junction bases: 3. CDR1 is GTSNPN and CDR2 is SVGIG in the germline V gene (reference sequence). The CDR3 runs to 14 residues.

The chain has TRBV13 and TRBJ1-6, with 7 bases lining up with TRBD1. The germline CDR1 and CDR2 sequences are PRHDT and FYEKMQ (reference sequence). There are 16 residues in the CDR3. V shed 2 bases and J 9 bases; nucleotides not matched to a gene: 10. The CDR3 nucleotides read TGTGCCAGCAGCTTATCCGGTCCCCAGGGGGTTTCACCCCTCCACTTT. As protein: CASSLSGPQGVSPLHF.

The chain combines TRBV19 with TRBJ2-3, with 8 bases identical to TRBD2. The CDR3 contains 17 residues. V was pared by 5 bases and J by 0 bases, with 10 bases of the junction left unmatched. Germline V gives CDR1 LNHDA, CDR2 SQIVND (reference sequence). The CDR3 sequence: CASSLTRLAGSTDTQYF. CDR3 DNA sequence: TGTGCCAGTAGTCTCACCAGGCTAGCGGGTAGCACAGATACGCAGTATTTT. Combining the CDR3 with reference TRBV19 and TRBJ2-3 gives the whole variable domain DGGITQSPKYLFRKEGQNVTLSCEQNLNHDAMYWYRQDPGQGLRLIYYSQIVNDFQKGDIAEGYSVSREKKESFPLTVTSAQKNPTAFYLCASSLTRLAGSTDTQYFGPGTRLTVL.

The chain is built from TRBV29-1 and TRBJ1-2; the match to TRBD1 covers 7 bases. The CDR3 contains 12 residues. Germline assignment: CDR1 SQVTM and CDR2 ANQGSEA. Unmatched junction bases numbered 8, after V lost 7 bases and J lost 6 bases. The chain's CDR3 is CSANTGENGYTF. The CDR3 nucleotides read TGCAGCGCTAATACAGGGGAAAATGGCTACACCTTC.

CDR3 amino acids: CASSPGLVAYEQYF. The CDR3 DNA follows: TGTGCCAGCAGCCCCGGACTAGTAGCTTACGAGCAGTACTTC. This chain connects TRBV9 to TRBJ2-7; 7 bases map to TRBD2. The CDR3 is 14 amino acids. Germline V gene sequence: CDR1 SGDLS, CDR2 YYNGEE. With V trimmed by 4 bases and J by 4 bases, 8 bases remained unmatched.

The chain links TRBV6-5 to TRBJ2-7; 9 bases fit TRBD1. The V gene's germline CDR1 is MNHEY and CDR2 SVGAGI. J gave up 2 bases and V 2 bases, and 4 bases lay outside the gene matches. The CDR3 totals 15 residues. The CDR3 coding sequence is TGTGCCAGCAGTTACACCACAGGGGGCCCCTACGAGCAGTACTTC. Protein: CASSYTTGGPYEQYF.

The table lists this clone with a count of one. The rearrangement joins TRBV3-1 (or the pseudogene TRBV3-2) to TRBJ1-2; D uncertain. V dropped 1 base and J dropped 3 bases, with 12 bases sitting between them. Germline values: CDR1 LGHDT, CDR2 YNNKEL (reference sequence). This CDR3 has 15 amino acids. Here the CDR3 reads CASSQGNTAYYGYTF. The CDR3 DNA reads TGTGCCAGCAGCCAAGGCAACACTGCTTACTATGGCTACACCTTC.

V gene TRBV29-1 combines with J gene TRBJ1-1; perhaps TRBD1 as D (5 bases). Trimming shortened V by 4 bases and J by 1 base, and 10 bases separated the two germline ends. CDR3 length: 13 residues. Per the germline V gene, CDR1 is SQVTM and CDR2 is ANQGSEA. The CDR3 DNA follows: TGCAGCGTTGTAGGGGTCCCGAACACTGAAGCTTTCTTT. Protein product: CSVVGVPNTEAFF.

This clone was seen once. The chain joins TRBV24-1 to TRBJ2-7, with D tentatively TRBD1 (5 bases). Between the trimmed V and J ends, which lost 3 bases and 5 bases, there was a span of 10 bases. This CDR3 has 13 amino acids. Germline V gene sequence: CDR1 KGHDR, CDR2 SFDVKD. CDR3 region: CATSDGALDEQYF. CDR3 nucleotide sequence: TGTGCCACCAGTGATGGGGCTCTTGACGAGCAGTACTTC.

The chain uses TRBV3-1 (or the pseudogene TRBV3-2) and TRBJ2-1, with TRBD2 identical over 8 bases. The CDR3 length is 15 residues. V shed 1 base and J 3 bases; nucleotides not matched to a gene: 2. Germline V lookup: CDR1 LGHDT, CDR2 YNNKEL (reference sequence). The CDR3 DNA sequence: TGTGCCAGCAGCCAAGGGGGACTAGTCTACAATGAGCAGTTCTTC. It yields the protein CASSQGGLVYNEQFF.

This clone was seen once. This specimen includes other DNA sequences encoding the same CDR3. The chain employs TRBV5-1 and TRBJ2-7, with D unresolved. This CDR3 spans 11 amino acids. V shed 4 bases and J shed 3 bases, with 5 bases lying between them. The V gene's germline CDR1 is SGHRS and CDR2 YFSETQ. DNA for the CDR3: TGCGCCAGCAGCCTTGACTACGAGCAGTACTTC. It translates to CASSLDYEQYF.

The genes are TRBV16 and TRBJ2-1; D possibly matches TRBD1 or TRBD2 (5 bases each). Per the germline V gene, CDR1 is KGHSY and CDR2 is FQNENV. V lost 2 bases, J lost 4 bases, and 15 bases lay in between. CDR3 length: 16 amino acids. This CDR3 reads CASSQTQRGPYNEQFF. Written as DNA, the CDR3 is TGTGCCAGCAGCCAAACTCAGAGGGGCCCTTACAATGAGCAGTTCTTC.

Here the CDR3 DNA reads TGTGCCACCAGTGATTCCCGGGATAGCAATCAGCCCCAGCATTTT. Translating gives CATSDSRDSNQPQHF. J is TRBJ1-5 and V is TRBV24-1; D uncertain. V was trimmed by 2 bases and J by 0 bases, leaving 7 bases between them. Germline loops: CDR1 KGHDR, CDR2 SFDVKD. The CDR3 is 15 amino acids.